A selection of T cell receptor beta chains follows, all from one sample in a study of T cell repertoires in cytomegalovirus infection. TCRdb fed the reads into MiXCR, producing one record per CDR3 protein. Of 450,000 to 650,000 distinct CDR3 sequences listed, more than 25% were seen once; the top ten hold less than 15%. The sequenced sample was PBMCs. Receptors originate from a human donor in good health (CMV status not recorded). Some clones in this sample may be carry-over from other donors' samples. Each CDR3 is given with its conserved first and last residue. D genes are given only for firm matches. Expanded clones get a size class; other rows say once, few or many, or leave the size out.

>TRBJ2-1|TRBV7-3|NA|many
TGTGCCAGCAGCTTAGCTTTAGCGGCCTACAATGAGCAGTTCTTC
CASSLALAAYNEQFF
>TRBJ1-1|TRBV7-2|NA|many
TGTGCCAGCAGCTTAGTGGGGGGAGGGAGCACTGAAGCTTTCTTT
CASSLVGGGSTEAFF
>TRBJ2-7|TRBV6-2/TRBV6-3|NA|few
TGTGCCAGCAGGGGGACTGGATATGTGGAGCAGTACTTC
CASRGTGYVEQYF
>TRBJ2-5|TRBV11-2|TRBD2|many
TGTGCCAGCAGCTTAAGCCAAGCGGGGGCGGGGGAGACCCAGTACTTC
CASSLSQAGAGETQYF
>TRBJ2-1|TRBV7-6|NA|many
TGTGCCAGCAGCTTAGATAGTATTTACGGCAATGAGCAGTTCTTC
CASSLDSIYGNEQFF
>TRBJ1-1|TRBV29-1|NA|NA
TGCAGCGTCAAAACCTATGACAGGAGGAACACTGAAGCTTTCTTT
CSVKTYDRRNTEAFF
>TRBJ1-1|TRBV30|TRBD1|NA
TGTGCCTGGAGCAACCTCCGGGACAGGGGGCATACTGAAGCTTTCTTT
CAWSNLRDRGHTEAFF
>TRBJ1-5|TRBV28|NA|NA
TGTGCCAGTACGATCGGCAATCAGCCCCAGCATTTT
CASTIGNQPQHF
>TRBJ2-3|TRBV7-2|TRBD2|many
TGTGCCAGCAGCAGAACTAGCGGGAGGAGCACAGATACGCAGTATTTT
CASSRTSGRSTDTQYF
>TRBJ2-5|TRBV6-2/TRBV6-3|NA|few
TGTGCCAGCAGTTACTCGATCAGGGGAGAGACCCAGTACTTC
CASSYSIRGETQYF
>TRBJ1-1|TRBV7-3|NA|NA
TGTGCCAGCAGCTTAATGGGCGGAGGCCAAGGGACTGAAGCTTTCTTT
CASSLMGGGQGTEAFF
>TRBJ1-5|TRBV6-2/TRBV6-3|NA|few
TGTGCCAGCAGTTACGGGAAGACTAGCAATCAGCCCCAGCATTTT
CASSYGKTSNQPQHF
>TRBJ2-1|TRBV27|TRBD1|few
TGTGCCAGCAGTTTAAGCCCGGACAGGGACTACAATGAGCAGTTCTTC
CASSLSPDRDYNEQFF
>TRBJ2-7|TRBV7-3|TRBD2|many
TGTGCCAGCAGCCTAGCGGGAGGCGGCTACGAGCAGTACTTC
CASSLAGGGYEQYF
>TRBJ1-5|TRBV19|NA|NA
TGTGCCAGTAGTGGGACGAGCGGAGTGGCACAGCCCCAGCATTTT
CASSGTSGVAQPQHF
>TRBJ2-1|TRBV4-1|TRBD2|NA
TGCGCCAGCAGCCCGGGGGGGATTAGTGAGCAGTTCTTC
CASSPGGISEQFF
>TRBJ1-6|TRBV20-1|NA|once
TGCAGTGCTAGAGCCTCTGAAGGGGATAATTCACCCCTCCACTTT
CSARASEGDNSPLHF
>TRBJ2-1|TRBV4-1|TRBD2|NA
TGCGCCAGCAGCCAGTTACTAGCGGTGAGCTACAATGAGCAGTTCTTC
CASSQLLAVSYNEQFF
>TRBJ2-1|TRBV10-2|TRBD2|NA
TGCGCCAGCAGTGGTGACGGGAGGGCCTCACAGTTCTTC
CASSGDGRASQFF
>TRBJ1-1|TRBV28|TRBD1|NA
TGTGCCAGCAGTTTCTTGGCAGGGGGGGGTGAAGCTTTCTTT
CASSFLAGGGEAFF
>TRBJ2-5|TRBV7-2|TRBD1|many
TGTGCCAGCAGCCCGACAGGGGAGACCCAGTACTTC
CASSPTGETQYF
>TRBJ1-5|TRBV5-1|NA|NA
TGCGCCAGCAGCGCTGGCAACGGGGCCTCAAATCAGCCCCAGCATTTT
CASSAGNGASNQPQHF
>TRBJ1-5|TRBV20-1|NA|NA
TGCAGTGCTAGAGACTCGGGGCGCTTTAGCAATCAGCCCCAGCATTTT
CSARDSGRFSNQPQHF
>TRBJ1-2|TRBV18|TRBD1|NA
TGTGCCAGCTCACCAACGGGGACAGTTAACTATGGCTACACCTTC
CASSPTGTVNYGYTF
>TRBJ1-2|TRBV7-3|TRBD1|NA
TGTGCCAGCAGCTTGGGACAGGGACTCGGCTATGGCTACACCTTC
CASSLGQGLGYGYTF
>TRBJ2-3|TRBV27|TRBD2|few
TGTGCCAGCAGTTCATCGGCGGGAGGAGGACCAGATACGCAGTATTTT
CASSSSAGGGPDTQYF
>TRBJ2-1|TRBV5-1|TRBD2|NA
TGCGCCACCACCAGCGGGATGAGATACAATGAGCAGTTCTTC
CATTSGMRYNEQFF